This T cell receptor (beta chain) was sequenced for a study of neoadjuvant anti-PD-1 for oral cavity cancer. Study-level results: Higher pretreatment blood Treg/Th17 ratios correlated with higher pretreatment blood and lower post-treatment tumor TCRbeta clonality. TCR analyses covered only a few patients per response group.

This table comes from immunoSEQ multiplex PCR, and its TCRdb copy is limited to in-frame clones, with some not included. The data show 12,000 or so clones, 71% seen once. This CDR3 has 18 amino acids. V lost 2 bases and J lost 0, with 20 bases in between. CDR1 SQVTM and CDR2 ANQGSEA come from the germline V gene. Time point denoted: after neoadjuvant nivolumab, at surgical resection. No culture or expansion preceded analysis of these blood cells. About this clone itself: What it binds is not known.

V gene TRBV29-1 combines with J gene TRBJ2-1; D is possibly TRBD1 or TRBD2 (5 bases each). The source of this sequence is a person aged 40 to 85 with oral cavity squamous cell carcinoma. The input for sequencing was PBMCs, taken after nivolumab (anti-PD-1) treatment. CDR3 sequence reads: CSVEPLPGTESSYNEQFF. In DNA, the CDR3 is TGCAGCGTTGAACCACTGCCCGGGACCGAGAGCTCCTACAATGAGCAGTTCTTC.